These 25 T cell receptor beta chains were sequenced from one sample in a study of human T cells and chemical hapten exposure (dated by TCRdb to 2020 to 2022). The sample's time point label is to be understood as: patch test 1, 2 weeks after DPC sensitization. The sample's treatment or condition, from its label and the paper: therapeutic diphenylcyclopropenone sensitization with weekly scalp DPC. The library was made by RACE. Data came from a NextSeq 500. In TCRdb, the public reads were trimmed at Q25 with fastp and aligned with MiXCR, with productive beta chains retained. Each entry merges the rows of one CDR3 protein and shows their most common DNA and genes. Present in this sample are 84,000 or so distinct CDR3 sequences, under 12% of which were seen just once. Less than 2.5% of the sample lies in the top ten. This material consisted of whole blood, taken in connection with sensitization to the hapten diphenylcyclopropenone (DPC). Source of these receptors: a man in his forties or fifties with alopecia areata. Some clones in this sample may be carry-over from other donors' samples.

V is TRBV10-3 and J is TRBJ2-2, with a weak D call TRBD2 (7 bases). The germline CDR1 and CDR2 sequences are ENHRY and SYGVKD. The CDR3 loop spans 13 amino acids. Trimming pared 6 bases from V and 6 bases from J, leaving 11 bases between. For the CDR3, the DNA is TGTGCCATCAGAACAGGGAGGGCCGGGGAGCTGTTTTTT. Translated: CAIRTGRAGELFF.

This clonotype showed up many times. CDR3 region: CASRHRSDQPQHF. CDR3 coding DNA: TGTGCCAGCAGACACCGGTCTGATCAGCCCCAGCATTTT. The chain is built from TRBV6-5 and TRBJ1-5; D uncertain. Deletions cut 6 bases from V and 5 bases from J, with 11 bases between. CDR3 length: 13 residues. The germline V gene has CDR1 MNHEY and CDR2 SVGAGI.

As regards this clonotype: One junction end does not reproduce the germline sequence, and a read error may be involved. The chain links TRBV6-2 or TRBV6-3 to TRBJ2-5; no clear D gene. Germline assignment: CDR1 MNHEY and CDR2 SVGEGT. The CDR3 is 12 amino acids. CDR3: CASSYSSAAPNF. In nucleotides, the CDR3 is TGTGCCAGCAGTTACTCATCGGCGGCCCCGAACTTC.

This clonotype showed up just a few times. The CDR3 DNA sequence: TGTGCCAGCAGCGTAGGAACTGATACGCAGTATTTT. Translated, it gives CASSVGTDTQYF. The chain is built from TRBV9 and TRBJ2-3; D is unclear. Looked up from germline, CDR1 is SGDLS and CDR2 is YYNGEE. The germline V and J ends were trimmed by 0 bases and 6 bases, with 5 bases remaining between them. The CDR3 sequence is 12 residues long.

CDR3 amino acids: CSVECKKGVNSYEQYV. In DNA form, the CDR3 reads TGCAGCGTTGAGTGTAAGAAAGGGGTAAATTCCTACGAGCAGTACGTC. This rearrangement joins TRBV29-1 to TRBJ2-7; TRBD1 is a possible D gene (5 bases). CDR3 size: 16 residues. V was pared by 3 bases and J by 1 base, with 19 bases between. Per the germline V gene, CDR1 is SQVTM and CDR2 is ANQGSEA.

The gene calls are TRBV20-1 and TRBJ1-4; 7 bases align to TRBD1. Germline V gene lookup returns CDR1 DFQATT and CDR2 SNEGSKA (reference sequence). The CDR3 spans 15 residues. With V trimmed by 0 bases and J by 7 bases, 8 bases remained unmatched. CDR3 in DNA: TGCAGTGCTAGAGATGGGGGACAGTCCCGTGAAAAACTGTTTTTT. Its translation is CSARDGGQSREKLFF.

The table lists this clonotype with many counts. V gene TRBV15 combines with J gene TRBJ2-3; D might be TRBD2 (6 bases). Germline V gives CDR1 LNHNV, CDR2 YYDKDF (reference sequence). Trimming cost V 4 bases and J 0 bases, with 8 bases left between them. The CDR3 is 14 amino acids. CDR3 bases: TGTGCCACCAGCATCGGGAGAAGCACAGATACGCAGTATTTT. Translating gives CATSIGRSTDTQYF.

The V call is TRBV15, the J call TRBJ1-2; D unclear. Germline lookup yields CDR1 LNHNV and CDR2 YYDKDF (reference sequence). CDR3 length equals 12 residues. Trimming removed 3 bases at V and 4 bases at J, with 6 bases between. The chain's CDR3 is CATSSESYGYTF. The CDR3 nucleotides are TGTGCCACCAGCAGCGAGTCCTATGGCTACACCTTC.

This clonotype appeared many times. The gene calls are TRBV6-2 or TRBV6-3 and TRBJ1-4, with TRBD1 identical over 7 bases. The CDR3 is 16 amino acids. After removal of 5 bases from V and 0 bases from J, the junction contained 6 bases not matched to a gene. CDR1 and CDR2 (germline): MNHEY, SVGEGT. CDR3 nucleotide sequence: TGTGCCAGCAGTGCCGGGACAGCTGCAACTAATGAAAAACTGTTTTTT. Translating it yields CASSAGTAATNEKLFF.

The chain is built from TRBV6-5 and TRBJ1-4; TRBD1 agrees at 10 bases. V lost 4 bases to trimming and J lost 3 bases; unmatched junction nucleotides: 2. CDR1 and CDR2 from the germline V gene are MNHEY and SVGAGI. The CDR3 is 15 residues long. CDR3 in DNA: TGTGCCAGCAGTTCTGGACAGGGGGCTAATGAAAAACTGTTTTTT. Its protein product is CASSSGQGANEKLFF.

There are a few counts of this clonotype. The chain uses TRBV19 and TRBJ2-6; 7 nucleotides line up with TRBD1. This CDR3 contains 16 residues. Germline V CDR1 and CDR2: LNHDA, SQIVND (reference sequence). The trim removed 8 bases at V and 0 bases at J, leaving 7 bases unmatched. The CDR3 is CASVKDRSSGANVLTF. The CDR3 DNA follows: TGTGCCAGTGTAAAGGACAGGAGCTCTGGGGCCAACGTCCTGACTTTC.

This clonotype was seen a handful of times. The chain uses TRBV12-3 or TRBV12-4 and TRBJ1-5, with 10 bases aligning to TRBD1. J gave up 3 bases and V 5 bases, and 4 bases lay outside the gene matches. CDR3 size: 15 residues. CDR3 sequence: CASSMGQGYNQPQHF. CDR3 DNA sequence: TGTGCCAGCAGTATGGGACAGGGGTACAATCAGCCCCAGCATTTT.

There are many counts of this clonotype. This chain joins TRBV29-1 and TRBJ1-4; no clear D gene. CDR3 length: 13 residues. Trimming removed 7 bases at V and 5 bases at J, with 14 bases between. Per the germline V gene, CDR1 is SQVTM and CDR2 is ANQGSEA. CDR3 residues: CSAERSPNEKLFF. The CDR3 bases are TGCAGCGCCGAACGGAGTCCGAATGAAAAACTGTTTTTT.

This clonotype was seen at least ten times. The chain links TRBV10-2 to TRBJ2-7; 8 nucleotides line up with TRBD2. CDR1 and CDR2 (germline): WSHSY, SAAADI. The CDR3 covers 15 residues. Losses at the gene ends were 4 bases for V and 3 bases for J; bases not matched to a gene: 8. The CDR3 protein is CASSGTQRGSYEQYF. For the CDR3, the DNA is TGCGCCAGCAGTGGGACCCAGCGGGGGAGCTACGAGCAGTACTTC.

This clonotype occurred a few times. V is TRBV7-3 and J is TRBJ2-1; 8 bases line up with TRBD2. CDR3 length: 14 amino acids. Germline V lookup: CDR1 SGHTA, CDR2 FQGTGA. The V segment lost 3 bases and the J segment 10 bases; nucleotides outside the gene matches: 8. CDR3 amino acids: CASSFSLAGSEQFF. In DNA form, the CDR3 reads TGTGCCAGCAGCTTTTCGCTAGCGGGCTCGGAGCAGTTCTTC.

V and J are TRBV11-3 and TRBJ2-1; D possibly corresponds to TRBD2 (5 bases). The CDR3 spans 14 residues. The germline gives CDR1 SGHNT, CDR2 YENEEA. The germline V and J ends were trimmed by 2 bases and 6 bases, with 11 bases remaining between them. CDR3 coding DNA: TGTGCCAGCAGCTTAAGGCCCGAGGGCAATGAGCAGTTCTTC. Its protein product is CASSLRPEGNEQFF.

This clonotype was counted at least ten times. This chain connects TRBV4-2 to TRBJ2-3, with 9 nucleotides matching TRBD2. From germline, CDR1 is LGHNA and CDR2 YNFKEQ. The V gene end was trimmed by 4 bases and the J gene end by 5 bases; junction bases not matched to a gene: 19. The CDR3 has 19 residues. The CDR3 DNA follows: TGTGCCAGCAGCCGACAACCTCCTCTGGCGGGAGGGCCAGGAGATACGCAGTATTTT. Its translation: CASSRQPPLAGGPGDTQYF.

The chain employs TRBV10-3 and TRBJ2-2; D is unresolved. Germline V gene sequence: CDR1 ENHRY, CDR2 SYGVKD. Trimming removed 3 bases from V and 6 bases from J, with 5 bases in between. The CDR3 sequence is 12 residues long. The CDR3 DNA sequence: TGTGCCATCAGTGAAGGATCCGGGGAGCTGTTTTTT. Protein: CAISEGSGELFF.

This clonotype was seen ten or more times. The rearrangement uses TRBV20-1 and TRBJ1-5; a possible D gene is TRBD1 (6 bases). This CDR3 has 14 residues. Trimming removed 5 bases at V and 7 bases at J, with 18 bases between. Germline CDR1 and CDR2: DFQATT and SNEGSKA (reference sequence). This CDR3 reads CSAPVVGGGQPQHF. The CDR3 DNA sequence: TGCAGTGCTCCCGTGGTCGGGGGCGGACAGCCCCAGCATTTT.

This clonotype was detected only a few times. The chain joins TRBV12-3 or TRBV12-4 to TRBJ2-2, with D possibly being TRBD2 (6 bases). The CDR3 spans 13 residues. Trimming cost V 8 bases and J 1 base, with 8 bases left between them. The CDR3 loop reads CASRRGNTGELFF. The CDR3 DNA reads TGTGCCAGCCGGCGGGGGAACACCGGGGAGCTGTTTTTT.

This clonotype was counted ten times or more. The chain joins TRBV29-1 to TRBJ2-6; D is unresolved. The V and J ends lost 7 bases and 1 base respectively, with 11 bases between them. The CDR3 consists of 14 residues. In germline, CDR1 is SQVTM, CDR2 ANQGSEA. The CDR3 DNA reads TGCAGCGCATTGGTACAGTCTGGGGCCAACGTCCTGACTTTC. It codes for CSALVQSGANVLTF.

The genes are TRBV30 and TRBJ2-1; D is undetermined. Trimming took off 2 bases at V and 9 bases at J, with 14 bases between the two ends. Germline V gene lookup returns CDR1 GTSNPN and CDR2 SVGIG (reference sequence). CDR3 length: 13 residues. CDR3 amino acids: CAWSPMGLTEQFF. The CDR3 DNA follows: TGTGCCTGGAGTCCTATGGGATTAACTGAGCAGTTCTTC.

V usage is TRBV6-2 or TRBV6-3 and J usage is TRBJ2-1, with 11 bases aligning to TRBD2. J was trimmed by 8 bases and V by 4 bases; bases with no gene match: 25. The CDR3 runs 21 residues. CDR1 MNHEY and CDR2 SVGEGT come from the germline V gene. The CDR3 region is CASSSPAYGSGRAWGLHEQFF. In DNA form, the CDR3 reads TGTGCCAGCAGTTCCCCCGCGTACGGTAGCGGGAGGGCCTGGGGTCTCCATGAGCAGTTCTTC.

As concerns this clonotype: A much larger clonotype is one base distant, so this may be a read error. The chain employs TRBV7-6 and TRBJ2-1, with a weak D call TRBD2 (5 bases). The CDR3 has 13 residues. Germline-derived CDR1 and CDR2 are SGHVS and FNYEAQ. V lost 1 base and J 6 bases, leaving 7 bases between the germline ends. The CDR3 DNA follows: TGTGCCAGCAGCTTAGGGACTGGCAATGAGCAGTTCTTC. Its translation is CASSLGTGNEQFF.

This clonotype was seen repeatedly, ten times or more. The rearrangement uses TRBV4-3 and TRBJ1-1; D remains unclear. Trimming stripped 0 bases from V and 0 bases from J, with 5 bases between. The CDR3 runs to 14 residues. Per germline, CDR1 LGHNA and CDR2 YSLEER. The CDR3 spells CASSQDTMNTEAFF. CDR3 DNA sequence: TGCGCCAGCAGCCAAGATACGATGAACACTGAAGCTTTCTTT.